Each of the 27 T cell receptor beta chains below was sequenced from the same sample in a study of blood T cell repertoires in COVID-19. The table came from immunoSEQ multiplex PCR; TCRdb's copy has only in-frame clones and leaves some out. The sample lists hundreds of thousands of clones, approximately 90% occurring once. The sample was PBMCs or T cells enriched from blood (not recorded which). Receptor source: a middle-aged man who had been exposed to COVID-19.

This rearrangement joins TRBV7-6 to TRBJ1-2, with TRBD1 matching over 8 bases. This CDR3 is 13 amino acids long. Germline assignment: CDR1 SGHVS and CDR2 FNYEAQ. V was clipped by 3 bases and J by 8 bases; unmatched bases: 5. The CDR3 DNA reads TGTGCCAGCAGCTTCACAGGGGGTGGGGGCTACACCTTC. Protein product: CASSFTGGGGYTF.

The V call is TRBV10-2, the J call TRBJ1-6, with D possibly matching TRBD1 (5 bases). This CDR3 is built from 15 residues. CDR1 and CDR2 from the germline V gene are WSHSY and SAAADI. V lost 6 bases and J 7 bases, leaving 16 bases between the germline ends. As DNA, the CDR3 is TGCGCCAGCAGCCCCGCAACAGGTTACAATTCACCCCTCCACTTT. Translation gives CASSPATGYNSPLHF.

The chain is built from TRBV11-2 and TRBJ2-3; D ambiguous. V shed 1 base and J shed 7 bases, with 15 bases lying between them. Germline V gene lookup returns CDR1 SGHAT and CDR2 FQNNGV. The CDR3 loop spans 15 amino acids. CDR3 sequence: CASSLAVSVANTQYF. DNA for the CDR3: TGTGCCAGCAGCTTAGCTGTGTCAGTTGCAAATACGCAGTATTTT.

J is TRBJ1-6 and V is TRBV27; tentative D call: TRBD1 (5 bases). V gave up 7 bases and J gave up 6 bases, with 16 bases separating them. Germline CDR1 reads MNHEY; CDR2 reads SMNVEV (reference sequence). The CDR3 spans 15 residues. CDR3 sequence: CASTLSGGSNSPLHF. In DNA form, the CDR3 reads TGTGCCAGCACCCTTAGTGGGGGGAGTAATTCACCCCTCCACTTT.

The chain couples TRBV5-1 to TRBJ1-3, with D maybe TRBD1 (5 bases). The CDR3 contains 14 residues. V was pared by 3 bases and J by 2 bases, with 9 bases between. Per the germline V gene, CDR1 is SGHRS and CDR2 is YFSETQ. CDR3 region: CASSYGGAGNTIYF. The DNA of the CDR3 is TGCGCCAGCAGCTACGGGGGTGCTGGAAACACCATATATTTT.

As for this clone: Other DNA sequences from this sample encode an identical CDR3 as well. The chain uses TRBV5-1 and TRBJ1-1; D remains unclear. There are 13 residues in the CDR3. Trimming shortened V by 1 base and J by 1 base, and 5 bases separated the two germline ends. CDR1 SGHRS and CDR2 YFSETQ come from the germline V gene. The DNA for the CDR3 is TGCGCCAGCAGCTTGTCGTCGAACACTGAAGCTTTCTTT. It encodes CASSLSSNTEAFF.

The genes are TRBV27 and TRBJ1-4; the D is unclear. The CDR3 spans 14 residues. V dropped 6 bases and J dropped 6 bases, with 14 bases sitting between them. Germline CDR1 MNHEY, CDR2 SMNVEV (reference sequence). The CDR3 here is CASSPYRGYEKLFF. CDR3 DNA: TGTGCCAGCAGCCCGTATCGAGGGTATGAAAAACTGTTTTTT.

V is TRBV11-2 and J is TRBJ1-2; D unclear. Trimming left V 6 bases short and J 8 bases short, with 13 bases between. Germline values: CDR1 SGHAT, CDR2 FQNNGV. CDR3 length: 12 residues. The CDR3: CASSSPRNGYTF. CDR3 nucleotides: TGTGCCAGCAGTTCCCCCAGAAACGGCTACACCTTC.

J is TRBJ2-1 and V is TRBV28, with D tentatively TRBD2 (7 bases). The CDR3 covers 15 residues. V dropped 6 bases and J dropped 7 bases, with 19 bases sitting between them. Per germline, CDR1 MDHEN and CDR2 SYDVKM. The CDR3 nucleotides read TGTGCCAGCAGCTCCTCGGGGGAGGGGGAAAATGAGCAGTTCTTC. Translating it yields CASSSSGEGENEQFF. Looking up the rest from reference TRBV28 and TRBJ2-1 gives the full variable domain: DVKVTQSSRYLVKRTGEKVFLECVQDMDHENMFWYRQDPGLGLRLIYFSYDVKMKEKGDIPEGYSVSREKKERFSLILESASTNQTSMYLCASSSSGEGENEQFFGPGTRLTVL.

This chain uses TRBV6-5 with TRBJ2-1; 12 bases match TRBD2. Trimming removed 8 bases from V and 6 bases from J; junction bases left unmatched: 2. Per the germline V gene, CDR1 is MNHEY and CDR2 is SVGAGI. The CDR3 spans 13 residues. CDR3: CASSGLAGNEQFF. CDR3 DNA: TGTGCCAGCTCGGGACTAGCGGGCAATGAGCAGTTCTTC.

As regards this clone: This sample includes further DNA sequences coding for the same CDR3. This rearrangement joins TRBV5-5 to TRBJ2-7; 7 positions match TRBD1. Per germline, CDR1 SGHKS and CDR2 YYEKEE (reference sequence). This CDR3 region has 12 residues. After removal of 1 base from V and 6 bases from J, the junction contained 1 base not matched to a gene. In nucleotides, the CDR3 is TGTGCCAGCAGCTTGACAGGGGTCGAGCAGTACTTC. Residues: CASSLTGVEQYF.

CDR3 loop: CASSLGSSGEKLFF. For the CDR3, the DNA is TGTGCCAGCAGCTTGGGATCCAGCGGTGAAAAACTGTTTTTT. V gene TRBV5-4 combines with J gene TRBJ1-4; no clear D gene. The CDR3 extends over 14 amino acids. Trimming stripped 0 bases from V and 7 bases from J, with 10 bases between. Germline V gene data show CDR1 as SGHNT and CDR2 as YYREEE (reference sequence).

The chain links TRBV4-2 to TRBJ1-2; maybe TRBD1 (5 bases). Trimming stripped 2 bases from V and 8 bases from J, with 12 bases between. Germline V gives CDR1 LGHNA, CDR2 YNFKEQ. This CDR3 has 13 residues. The CDR3 DNA follows: TGTGCCAGCAGCCAAATAGGGGCAGAAGGCTACACCTTC. Amino acid sequence: CASSQIGAEGYTF.

CDR3 DNA: TGCGCCAGCGGCTCCGATGGACAGGGGGCTCGGGAGACCCAGTACTTC. This translates into CASGSDGQGARETQYF. The chain combines TRBV5-1 with TRBJ2-5; 11 bases are a match to TRBD1. The ends lost 7 bases at V and 5 bases at J; junction bases unmatched: 13. Germline loops: CDR1 SGHRS, CDR2 YFSETQ. This CDR3 has 16 residues.

V usage is TRBV3-1 (or the pseudogene TRBV3-2) and J usage is TRBJ1-5; perhaps TRBD1 as D (5 bases). CDR3 length: 15 residues. From germline, CDR1 is LGHDT and CDR2 YNNKEL (reference sequence). Trimming shortened V by 1 base and J by 9 bases, and 16 bases separated the two germline ends. The CDR3: CASSQVRGSGLPQHF. The CDR3 DNA sequence: TGTGCCAGCAGCCAAGTCCGGGGGTCCGGGTTGCCCCAGCATTTT.

A remark on this clone: This CDR3 is also generated by other DNA sequences in the sample. The chain has TRBV5-1 and TRBJ1-1; D unclear. The CDR3 totals 15 residues. The V end was cut by 0 bases, the J end by 1 base, with 10 bases between. Germline CDR1 reads SGHRS; CDR2 reads YFSETQ. DNA of the CDR3: TGCGCCAGCAGCTTGGGGGCGGGAGGGAACACTGAAGCTTTCTTT. Translated, it gives CASSLGAGGNTEAFF. The entire variable domain, with the rest obtained from reference TRBV5-1 and TRBJ1-1, is as follows: KAGVTQTPRYLIKTRGQQVTLSCSPISGHRSVSWYQQTPGQGLQFLFEYFSETQRNKGNFPGRFSGRQFSNSRSEMNVSTLELGDSALYLCASSLGAGGNTEAFFGQGTRLTVV.

V and J are TRBV3-1 (or the pseudogene TRBV3-2) and TRBJ2-1, with 11 nucleotides matching TRBD2. The length of the CDR3 is 17 residues. J lost 4 bases, V lost 1 base, and 6 bases had no gene match. Germline lookup yields CDR1 LGHDT and CDR2 YNNKEL (reference sequence). CDR3 in DNA: TGTGCCAGCAGCCAAGCTCCGGGACTAGCGGCGTACAATGAGCAGTTCTTC. Translating gives CASSQAPGLAAYNEQFF.

V and J are TRBV5-1 and TRBJ2-1, with 8 bases that match TRBD2. This CDR3 has 15 residues. Germline trimming cut 2 bases from V and 0 bases from J; bases unmatched to any gene: 1. CDR1 and CDR2 from the germline V gene are SGHRS and YFSETQ. CDR3 sequence: CASSFSGVSYNEQFF. The CDR3 region has the DNA TGCGCCAGCAGCTTTAGCGGGGTCTCCTACAATGAGCAGTTCTTC.

The rearrangement links TRBV4-2 to TRBJ1-2, with 9 bases matching TRBD1. There are 15 residues in the CDR3. Germline V CDR1 and CDR2: LGHNA, YNFKEQ. Trimming removed 1 base from V and 3 bases from J; junction bases left unmatched: 3. The CDR3 DNA is TGTGCCAGCAGCCAAGTACAGGGGGCGGACTATGGCTACACCTTC. Translated, it gives CASSQVQGADYGYTF.

The CDR3 coding sequence is TGTGCCAGCACCCGGGAGGGCAATCAGCCCCAGCATTTT. Its translation: CASTREGNQPQHF. The rearrangement joins TRBV6-5 to TRBJ1-5; the D is unclear. The germline V gene encodes CDR1 MNHEY and CDR2 SVGAGI. Trimming took off 7 bases at V and 2 bases at J, with 9 bases between the two ends. This CDR3 has 13 residues.

The chain combines TRBV10-1 with TRBJ1-1, with TRBD1 as a possible D gene (6 bases). The germline V gene has CDR1 WNHNN and CDR2 SYGVQD (reference sequence). Trimming removed 6 bases at V and 5 bases at J, with 22 bases between. The CDR3 spans 16 residues. The CDR3 protein is CASSPNSPGGLTEAFF. CDR3 nucleotides: TGCGCCAGCAGCCCGAATTCCCCGGGGGGCCTGACTGAAGCTTTCTTT.

This chain joins TRBV12-5 and TRBJ1-4, with no clear D. V was pared by 1 base and J by 14 bases, with 20 bases between. The V gene's germline CDR1 is LGHNT and CDR2 FRNRAP. This CDR3 has 15 residues. CDR3 DNA: TGTGCTAGTGGTTTGGCCCAGGTTTTTGTGGCAACGCTGTTTTTT. This translates into CASGLAQVFVATLFF.

The gene calls are TRBV29-1 and TRBJ2-5, with a possible D match to TRBD1 (9 bases). Germline V gene sequence: CDR1 SQVTM, CDR2 ANQGSEA. CDR3 length equals 16 residues. The CDR3, as DNA: TGCAGAGCCTTCCGGGACAGGGTCGGGAGGGCCGAGACCCAGTACTTC. Amino acid sequence: CRAFRDRVGRAETQYF.

This clone appeared a single time. The rearrangement links TRBV7-9 to TRBJ2-2; 9 nucleotides agree with TRBD2. The V and J ends lost 1 base and 6 bases, in that order; junction bases with no gene match: 9. Per germline, CDR1 SEHNR and CDR2 FQNEAQ (reference sequence). CDR3 length: 17 amino acids. Here the CDR3 reads CASSLGSGSLDPGELFF. CDR3 coding DNA: TGTGCCAGCAGCTTAGGTAGCGGGAGTCTCGATCCCGGGGAGCTGTTTTTT.

The CDR3 sequence is CASSLGSRVCNQPQHF. CDR3 coding DNA: TGTGCCAGCAGCTTAGGATCCAGGGTGTGCAATCAGCCCCAGCATTTT. This chain connects TRBV11-2 to TRBJ1-5; D is possibly TRBD1 (5 bases). The CDR3 is made up of 16 amino acids. The V gene's germline CDR1 is SGHAT and CDR2 FQNNGV. V was shortened by 1 base and J by 2 bases, with 12 bases between the two germline ends.

The J gene is TRBJ2-2, the V gene TRBV9, with D possibly TRBD1 on 5 matching bases. V lost 4 bases and J lost 5, with 24 bases in between. Germline V CDR1 and CDR2: SGDLS, YYNGEE. This CDR3 spans 18 amino acids. The CDR3 loop is CASSPYPTQVGRTGELFF. The CDR3 DNA is TGTGCCAGCAGCCCCTACCCAACACAGGTGGGAAGAACCGGGGAGCTGTTTTTT.

This chain uses TRBV5-1 with TRBJ1-2; D is unresolved. V gave up 6 bases and J gave up 5 bases, with 17 bases separating them. Germline V gene sequence: CDR1 SGHRS, CDR2 YFSETQ. CDR3 length: 14 amino acids. The CDR3, as DNA: TGCGCCAGCACTATTGGCCGGGTTCGGTATGGCTACACCTTC. This encodes CASTIGRVRYGYTF.